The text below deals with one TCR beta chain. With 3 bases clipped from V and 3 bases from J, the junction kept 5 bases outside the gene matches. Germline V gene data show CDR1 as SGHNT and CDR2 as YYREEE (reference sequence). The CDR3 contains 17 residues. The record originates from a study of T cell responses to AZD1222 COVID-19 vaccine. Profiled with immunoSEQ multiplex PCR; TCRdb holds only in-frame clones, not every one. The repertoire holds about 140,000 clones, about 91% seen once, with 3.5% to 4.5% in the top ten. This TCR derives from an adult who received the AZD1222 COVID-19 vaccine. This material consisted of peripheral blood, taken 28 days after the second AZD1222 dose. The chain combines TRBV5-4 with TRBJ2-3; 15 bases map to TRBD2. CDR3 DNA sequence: TGTGCCAGCAGCTCGGGACTAGCGGGAGGAGGAACAGATACGCAGTATTTT. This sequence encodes CASSSGLAGGGTDTQYF.